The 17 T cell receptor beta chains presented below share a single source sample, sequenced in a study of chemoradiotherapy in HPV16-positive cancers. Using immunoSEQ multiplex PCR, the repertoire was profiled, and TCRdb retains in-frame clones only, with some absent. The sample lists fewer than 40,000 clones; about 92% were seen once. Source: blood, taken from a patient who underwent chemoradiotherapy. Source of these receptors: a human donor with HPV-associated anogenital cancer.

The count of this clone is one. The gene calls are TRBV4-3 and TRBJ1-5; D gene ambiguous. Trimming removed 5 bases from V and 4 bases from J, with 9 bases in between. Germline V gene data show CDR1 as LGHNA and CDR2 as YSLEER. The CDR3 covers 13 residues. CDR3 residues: CASSRSRNQPQHF. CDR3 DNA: TGCGCCAGCAGCAGATCTCGAAATCAGCCCCAGCATTTT.

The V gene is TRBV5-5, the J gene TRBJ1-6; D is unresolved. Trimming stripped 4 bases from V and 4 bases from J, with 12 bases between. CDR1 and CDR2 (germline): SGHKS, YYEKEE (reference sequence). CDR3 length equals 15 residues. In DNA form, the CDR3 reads TGTGCCAGCAGCCCCCCCGAGACTTATAATTCACCCCTCCACTTT. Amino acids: CASSPPETYNSPLHF.

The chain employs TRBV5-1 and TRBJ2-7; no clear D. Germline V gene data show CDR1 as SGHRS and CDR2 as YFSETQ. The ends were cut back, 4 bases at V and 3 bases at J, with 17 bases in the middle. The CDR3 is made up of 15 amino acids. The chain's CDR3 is CASSLLPAPDYEQYF. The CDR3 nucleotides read TGCGCCAGCAGCCTATTACCCGCCCCCGACTACGAGCAGTACTTC.

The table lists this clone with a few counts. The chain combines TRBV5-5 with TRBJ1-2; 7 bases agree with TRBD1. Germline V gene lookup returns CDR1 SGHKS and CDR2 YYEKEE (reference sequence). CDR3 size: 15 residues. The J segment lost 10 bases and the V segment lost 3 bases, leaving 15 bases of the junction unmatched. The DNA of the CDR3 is TGTGCCAGCAGCTCTCAGCCTAGACAGGGAGTAGTCTACACCTTC. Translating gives CASSSQPRQGVVYTF.

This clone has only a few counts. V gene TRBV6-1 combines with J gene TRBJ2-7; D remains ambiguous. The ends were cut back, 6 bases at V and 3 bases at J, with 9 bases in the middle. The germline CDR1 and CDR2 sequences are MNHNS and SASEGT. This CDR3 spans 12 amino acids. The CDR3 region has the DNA TGTGCCAGCAGGCAGTCCTTCTACGAGCAGTACTTC. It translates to CASRQSFYEQYF.

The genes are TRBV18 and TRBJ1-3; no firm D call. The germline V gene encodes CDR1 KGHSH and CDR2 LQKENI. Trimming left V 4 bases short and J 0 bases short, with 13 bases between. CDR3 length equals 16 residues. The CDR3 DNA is TGTGCCAGCTCACGAAACCGCGGGGACTCTGGAAACACCATATATTTT. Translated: CASSRNRGDSGNTIYF. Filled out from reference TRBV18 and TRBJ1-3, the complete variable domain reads NAGVMQNPRHLVRRRGQEARLRCSPMKGHSHVYWYRQLPEEGLKFMVYLQKENIIDESGMPKERFSAEFPKEGPSILRIQQVVRGDSAAYFCASSRNRGDSGNTIYFGEGSWLTVV.

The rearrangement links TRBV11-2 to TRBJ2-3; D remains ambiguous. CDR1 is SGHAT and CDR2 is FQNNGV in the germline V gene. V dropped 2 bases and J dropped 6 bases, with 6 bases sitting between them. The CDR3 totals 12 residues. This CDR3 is CASSLWSDTQYF. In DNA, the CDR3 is TGTGCCAGCAGCTTATGGTCGGATACGCAGTATTTT.

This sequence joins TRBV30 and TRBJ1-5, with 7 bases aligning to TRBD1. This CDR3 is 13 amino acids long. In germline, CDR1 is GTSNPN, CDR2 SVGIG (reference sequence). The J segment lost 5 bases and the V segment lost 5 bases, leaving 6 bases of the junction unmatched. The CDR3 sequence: CAWGQEKDQPQHF. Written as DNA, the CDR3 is TGTGCCTGGGGACAGGAGAAGGATCAGCCCCAGCATTTT.

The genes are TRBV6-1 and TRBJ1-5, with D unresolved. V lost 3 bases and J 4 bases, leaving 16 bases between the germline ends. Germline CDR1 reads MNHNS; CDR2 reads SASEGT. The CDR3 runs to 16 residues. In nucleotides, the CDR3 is TGTGCCAGCAGTGACTGGGCCGGAGGAGAAAATCAGCCCCAGCATTTT. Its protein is CASSDWAGGENQPQHF.

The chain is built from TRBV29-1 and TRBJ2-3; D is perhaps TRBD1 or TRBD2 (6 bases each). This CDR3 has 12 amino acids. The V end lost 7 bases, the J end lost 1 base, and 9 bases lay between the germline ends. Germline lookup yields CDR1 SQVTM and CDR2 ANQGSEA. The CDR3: CSGRGGTDTQYF. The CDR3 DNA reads TGCAGCGGGAGGGGGGGCACAGATACGCAGTATTTT.

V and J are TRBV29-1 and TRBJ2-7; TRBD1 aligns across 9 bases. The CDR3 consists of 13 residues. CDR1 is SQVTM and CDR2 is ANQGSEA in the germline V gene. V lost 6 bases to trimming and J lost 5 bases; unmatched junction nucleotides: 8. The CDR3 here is CSVLTGGSHEQYF. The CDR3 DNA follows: TGCAGCGTATTGACAGGGGGATCCCACGAGCAGTACTTC.

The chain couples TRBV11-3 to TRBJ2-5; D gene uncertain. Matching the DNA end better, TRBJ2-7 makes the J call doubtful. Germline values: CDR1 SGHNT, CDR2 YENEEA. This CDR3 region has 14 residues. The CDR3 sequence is CASSLRDGSYEQYF. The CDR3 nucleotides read TGTGCCAGCAGCTTACGAGACGGCTCCTACGAGCAGTACTTC.

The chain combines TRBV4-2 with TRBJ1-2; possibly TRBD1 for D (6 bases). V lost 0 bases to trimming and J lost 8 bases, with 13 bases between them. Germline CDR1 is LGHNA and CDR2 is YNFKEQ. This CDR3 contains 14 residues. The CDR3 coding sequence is TGTGCCAGCAGCCAAGATTGGAGGGGGGGAGGCTACACCTTC. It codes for CASSQDWRGGGYTF.

The CDR3 protein is CASSLVNWARANEQYF. The DNA for the CDR3 is TGTGCCAGCAGTTTAGTAAATTGGGCCAGGGCAAACGAGCAGTACTTC. The gene calls are TRBV28 and TRBJ2-7; D is perhaps TRBD1 (5 bases). Germline V gene data show CDR1 as MDHEN and CDR2 as SYDVKM. The CDR3 has 16 residues. V was trimmed by 2 bases and J by 5 bases, leaving 19 bases between them.

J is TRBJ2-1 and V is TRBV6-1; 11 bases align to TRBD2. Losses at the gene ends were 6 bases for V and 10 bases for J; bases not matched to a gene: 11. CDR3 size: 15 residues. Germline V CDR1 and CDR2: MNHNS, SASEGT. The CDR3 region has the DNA TGTGCCAGCAGGGAGAGTTTAGCGGGGGGGAAAGAGCAGTTCTTC. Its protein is CASRESLAGGKEQFF.

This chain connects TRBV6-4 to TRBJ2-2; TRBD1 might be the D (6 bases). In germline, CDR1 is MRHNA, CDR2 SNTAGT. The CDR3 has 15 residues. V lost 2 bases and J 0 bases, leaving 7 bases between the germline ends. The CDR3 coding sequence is TGTGCCAGCAGTGACGCAGGGGCGAACACCGGGGAGCTGTTTTTT. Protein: CASSDAGANTGELFF.

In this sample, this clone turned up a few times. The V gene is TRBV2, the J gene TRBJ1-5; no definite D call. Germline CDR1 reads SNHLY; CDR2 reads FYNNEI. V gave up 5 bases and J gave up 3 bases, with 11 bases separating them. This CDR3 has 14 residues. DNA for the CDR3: TGTGCCAGCAGTCAAACCGACCTCAATCAGCCCCAGCATTTT. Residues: CASSQTDLNQPQHF.